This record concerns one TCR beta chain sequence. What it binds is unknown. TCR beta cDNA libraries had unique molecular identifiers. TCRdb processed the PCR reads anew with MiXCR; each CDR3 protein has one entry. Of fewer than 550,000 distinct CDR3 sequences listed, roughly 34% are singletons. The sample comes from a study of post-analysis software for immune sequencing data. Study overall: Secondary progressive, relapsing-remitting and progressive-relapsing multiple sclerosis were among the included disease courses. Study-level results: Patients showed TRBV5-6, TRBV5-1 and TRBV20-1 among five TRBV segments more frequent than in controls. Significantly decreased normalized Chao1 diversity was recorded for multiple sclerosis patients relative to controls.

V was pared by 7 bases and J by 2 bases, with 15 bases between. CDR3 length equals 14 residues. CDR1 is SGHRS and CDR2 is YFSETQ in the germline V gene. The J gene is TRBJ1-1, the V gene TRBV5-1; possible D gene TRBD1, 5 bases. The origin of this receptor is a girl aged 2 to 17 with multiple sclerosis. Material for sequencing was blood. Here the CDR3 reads CASCKGAANTEAFF. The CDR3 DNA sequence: TGCGCCAGCTGTAAAGGGGCAGCAAACACTGAAGCTTTCTTT.